This is a list of T cell receptor beta chains from one sample in a study of cytomegalovirus exposure and HLA in healthy donors. Clones were sequenced by immunoSEQ multiplex PCR, and TCRdb holds only the in-frame ones, with some missing. The sample has about 170,000 clones; 85% are singletons. The sample consisted of PBMCs. These TCRs come from a boy younger than 10 in good health and CMV-seronegative. CDR3s include the opening cysteine and the closing phenylalanine or tryptophan. A D gene is named only where the DNA matches it firmly. The size of a clone is reported for some rows only, either as once, few or many, or as a class for expanded clones.

J | size | D | V | CDR3 | DNA
TRBJ2-4 | - | TRBD2 | TRBV6-5 | CASSSGLVNPIQYF | TGTGCCAGCAGTTCGGGACTAGTTAACCCCATTCAGTACTTC
TRBJ1-4 | few | TRBD1 | TRBV7-9 | CASSPDRVANEKLFF | TGTGCCAGCAGCCCAGACAGGGTTGCTAATGAAAAACTGTTTTTT
TRBJ2-1 | - | - | TRBV4-1 | CASSRGRYNEQFF | TGCGCCAGCAGCCGGGGCAGATACAATGAGCAGTTCTTC
TRBJ2-1 | - | TRBD1 | TRBV27 | CASSLNRGLGNEQFF | TGTGCCAGCAGTCTAAACAGGGGTTTAGGCAATGAGCAGTTCTTC
TRBJ1-5 | - | TRBD1 | TRBV18 | CASSLGQGPQPQHF | TGTGCCAGCTCACTCGGACAGGGCCCTCAGCCCCAGCATTTT
TRBJ1-5 | - | - | TRBV2 | CASSVGTDRNQPQHF | TGTGCCAGCAGTGTCGGAACAGACCGCAATCAGCCCCAGCATTTT
TRBJ2-5 | - | TRBD2 | TRBV7-8 | CASSLARAGGPKLQETQYF | TGTGCCAGCAGCTTAGCGAGGGCGGGGGGGCCTAAACTCCAAGAGACCCAGTACTTC
TRBJ1-3 | - | TRBD1 | TRBV10-2 | CASSEGGLGGNTIYF | TGCGCCAGCAGTGAAGGGGGCCTGGGTGGAAACACCATATATTTT
TRBJ1-3 | few | - | TRBV28 | CASSLFGAGNTIYF | TGTGCCAGCAGTTTATTTGGGGCCGGAAACACCATATATTTT
TRBJ2-3 | - | - | TRBV20-1 | CSHTRGWKQYF | TGCAGTCACACGAGGGGGTGGAAGCAGTATTTT
TRBJ2-3 | - | TRBD2 | TRBV7-9 | CASSSPGLAGPQASDTQYF | TGTGCCAGCAGCAGCCCGGGACTAGCGGGACCTCAAGCTTCCGATACGCAGTATTTT
TRBJ2-7 | - | - | TRBV10-1 | CASSVVREGGEQYF | TGCGCCAGCAGTGTGGTAAGGGAAGGAGGGGAGCAGTACTTC
TRBJ2-2 | - | - | TRBV5-4 | CASRRQNTGELFF | TGTGCCAGCAGGAGACAGAACACCGGGGAGCTGTTTTTT
TRBJ2-5 | - | - | TRBV7-9 | CTSSLGGGEETQYF | TGTACCAGCAGCTTAGGCGGGGGCGAGGAGACCCAGTACTTC
TRBJ2-7 | - | TRBD2 | TRBV5-1 | CASSQDRVPTSGEQYF | TGCGCCAGCAGCCAGGACCGAGTCCCAACTAGCGGGGAGCAGTACTTC
TRBJ1-2 | - | - | TRBV7-2 | CASRRRREESYGYTF | TGTGCCAGCAGGAGGCGGAGGGAGGAGAGCTATGGCTACACCTTC
TRBJ1-6 | - | TRBD1 | TRBV13 | CASSLGSAGGLGSPLHF | TGTGCCAGCAGCTTAGGCTCGGCAGGGGGCTTGGGTTCACCCCTCCACTTT
TRBJ1-5 | - | - | TRBV28 | CASSPQQGSGNQPQHF | TGTGCCAGCAGTCCACAACAGGGATCGGGCAATCAGCCCCAGCATTTT
TRBJ2-2 | - | TRBD2 | TRBV4-1 | CASSQPRTSGASGELFF | TGCGCCAGCAGCCAACCCCGGACTAGCGGGGCTTCAGGGGAGCTGTTTTTT
TRBJ2-2 | - | TRBD2 | TRBV6-1 | CASSGRLAGGPWTGELFF | TGTGCCAGCAGTGGCCGACTAGCGGGAGGGCCGTGGACCGGGGAGCTGTTTTTT
TRBJ1-3 | few | TRBD1 | TRBV14 | CASSQDFGTGSTIYF | TGTGCCAGCAGCCAAGATTTTGGGACAGGAAGCACCATATATTTT
TRBJ2-7 | - | TRBD1 | TRBV27 | CASSSAGTVAYEQYF | TGTGCCAGCAGTTCCGCCGGGACAGTGGCCTACGAGCAGTACTTC
TRBJ1-4 | - | - | TRBV6-1 | CASSPPGATNEKLFF | TGTGCCAGCAGTCCTCCGGGGGCAACTAATGAAAAACTGTTTTTT
TRBJ1-3 | few | - | TRBV9 | CASSVGEGNTIYF | TGTGCCAGCAGCGTAGGGGAGGGAAACACCATATATTTT
TRBJ2-7 | - | TRBD1 | TRBV18 | CASSIDRGLNYEQYF | TGTGCCAGCTCAATAGACAGGGGTCTCAACTACGAGCAGTACTTC
TRBJ1-3 | - | TRBD1 | TRBV19 | CASSLLQGASGNTIYF | TGTGCCAGTAGTTTACTACAGGGGGCTTCAGGAAACACCATATATTTT
TRBJ1-1 | - | - | TRBV30 | CAWNAGTEAFF | TGTGCCTGGAATGCAGGGACTGAAGCTTTCTTT
TRBJ2-2 | once | TRBD1 | TRBV5-4 | CASSSGQGSAGELFF | TGTGCCAGCAGCTCGGGACAGGGATCTGCCGGGGAGCTGTTTTTT
TRBJ1-5 | - | TRBD1 | TRBV9 | CASSVDRDFGQPQHF | TGTGCCAGCAGCGTTGACAGGGATTTTGGTCAGCCCCAGCATTTT
TRBJ1-2 | - | TRBD1 | TRBV5-4 | CASSLQGGYGYTF | TGTGCCAGCAGCTTACAGGGGGGCTATGGCTACACCTTC
TRBJ2-2 | - | - | TRBV7-3 | CASSLFGVANTGELFF | TGTGCCAGCAGCTTATTCGGGGTTGCGAACACCGGGGAGCTGTTTTTT
TRBJ1-1 | once | - | TRBV14 | CASSQPGGYTEAFF | TGTGCCAGCAGCCAACCTGGCGGGTACACTGAAGCTTTCTTT
TRBJ1-3 | few | - | TRBV4-1 | CASSSPRGRALNGNTIYF | TGCGCCAGCAGCTCTCCAAGGGGCCGAGCTTTGAATGGAAACACCATATATTTT
TRBJ1-5 | few | - | TRBV6-1 | CASSDQVVGEDQPQHF | TGTGCCAGCAGTGATCAGGTCGTGGGGGAGGATCAGCCCCAGCATTTT
TRBJ2-1 | - | - | TRBV5-6 | CASRPQGLNSYNEQFF | TGTGCCAGCAGGCCCCAGGGTCTGAACTCCTACAATGAGCAGTTCTTC
TRBJ2-3 | - | TRBD2 | TRBV29-1 | CSVERREVAGAAVTDTQYF | TGCAGCGTTGAGCGTAGGGAGGTAGCGGGAGCTGCTGTCACAGATACGCAGTATTTT
TRBJ2-5 | - | TRBD2 | TRBV5-4 | CASSLRIAGAGETQYF | TGTGCCAGCAGCCTGCGGATAGCGGGGGCCGGGGAGACCCAGTACTTC
TRBJ2-4 | - | TRBD1 | TRBV7-9 | CASTSVLRQGAIIQYF | TGTGCCAGCACCTCTGTGTTGCGACAGGGGGCAATTATTCAGTACTTC
TRBJ2-5 | - | - | TRBV19 | CASSRLIQETQYF | TGTGCCAGTAGCCGACTGATCCAAGAGACCCAGTACTTC
TRBJ1-6 | few | - | TRBV6-1 | CAGAAGTPLSPLHF | TGTGCCGGAGCAGCAGGGACACCCCTTTCACCCCTCCACTTT
TRBJ2-3 | - | - | TRBV5-1 | CASRQGSSTDTQYF | TGCGCCAGCAGACAGGGTTCCAGCACAGATACGCAGTATTTT
TRBJ1-1 | - | TRBD1 | TRBV14 | CASGQANTEAFF | TGTGCCAGCGGACAGGCGAACACTGAAGCTTTCTTT
TRBJ2-5 | once | TRBD2 | TRBV7-9 | CASSLQPGGAETQYF | TGTGCCAGCAGCCTCCAACCGGGGGGGGCGGAGACCCAGTACTTC
TRBJ2-1 | - | TRBD1 | TRBV13 | CASSGDRANEQFF | TGTGCCAGCAGCGGAGACAGGGCCAATGAGCAGTTCTTC
TRBJ2-3 | - | TRBD1 | TRBV5-1 | CASSLSATGITDTQYF | TGCGCCAGCAGCTTGTCCGCGACAGGGATCACAGATACGCAGTATTTT
TRBJ2-3 | - | - | TRBV27 | CASSRPTDTQYF | TGTGCCAGCTCGCGCCCAACAGATACGCAGTATTTT
TRBJ1-2 | - | - | TRBV11-2 | CASSLGPGSGYTF | TGTGCCAGCAGCTTAGGGCCCGGGTCCGGCTACACCTTC
TRBJ1-2 | - | - | TRBV9 | CASSELWGRKPASYGYTF | TGTGCCAGCAGCGAGCTTTGGGGCAGGAAGCCCGCTTCCTATGGCTACACCTTC
TRBJ1-1 | - | TRBD1 | TRBV5-8 | CASSHDRGRNTEAFF | TGTGCCAGCAGCCACGACAGGGGGCGAAACACTGAAGCTTTCTTT
TRBJ2-2 | - | TRBD1 | TRBV30 | CACRQGNTGELFF | TGTGCCTGCCGACAGGGGAACACCGGGGAGCTGTTTTTT
TRBJ2-5 | - | - | TRBV7-9 | CASSRGSPQETQYF | TGTGCCAGCAGTAGGGGTTCCCCACAAGAGACCCAGTACTTC
TRBJ1-1 | - | TRBD1 | TRBV6-5 | CASSKTGLTEAFF | TGTGCCAGCTCGAAGACAGGGCTCACTGAAGCTTTCTTT
TRBJ1-4 | - | - | TRBV6-1 | CASSVEGSTNEKLFF | TGTGCCAGCAGTGTTGAGGGATCAACTAATGAAAAACTGTTTTTT
TRBJ2-2 | - | - | TRBV28 | CASRAGLNGELFF | TGTGCCAGCAGGGCGGGTCTCAACGGGGAGCTGTTTTTT
TRBJ1-1 | - | - | TRBV9 | CASSVATGGTEAFF | TGTGCCAGCAGCGTAGCTACGGGGGGCACTGAAGCTTTCTTT